The 16 T cell receptor beta chains given below trace back to one sample, sequenced in a study of OX40 agonist ivuxolimab in advanced cancers. Generated by immunoSEQ multiplex PCR, the TCRdb table keeps only in-frame clones and is missing some. Among about 86,000 clones listed, approximately 90% were seen once. Specimen: CD4+ or CD8+ T cells sorted from blood, collected in a trial of the OX40 agonist ivuxolimab. These receptors were collected from an adult with an advanced solid tumor such as melanoma, head and neck, liver or kidney cancer.

This chain uses TRBV27 with TRBJ2-7, with 8 nucleotides matching TRBD2. This CDR3 region has 15 residues. V lost 6 bases and J lost 1; bases outside the gene matches: 8. Per the germline V gene, CDR1 is MNHEY and CDR2 is SMNVEV (reference sequence). CDR3 amino acids: CASRRHSGASYEQYF. CDR3 DNA sequence: TGTGCCAGCAGGAGACATAGCGGGGCATCCTACGAGCAGTACTTC.

The chain couples TRBV7-9 to TRBJ2-5; D not certain. Germline-derived CDR1 and CDR2 are SEHNR and FQNEAQ (reference sequence). The V and J ends lost 4 bases and 3 bases respectively, with 21 bases between them. This CDR3 has 17 residues. The CDR3 sequence is CASSSDQSDWLKETQYF. For the CDR3, the DNA is TGTGCCAGCAGCTCCGATCAATCAGACTGGCTCAAAGAGACCCAGTACTTC.

J is TRBJ2-7 and V is TRBV18; 9 nucleotides line up with TRBD2. The CDR3 length is 13 residues. Per germline, CDR1 KGHSH and CDR2 LQKENI. Unmatched junction bases numbered 5, after V lost 6 bases and J lost 5 bases. The CDR3 loop is CASSPPSGDEQYF. DNA of the CDR3: TGTGCCAGCTCGCCCCCTAGCGGGGACGAGCAGTACTTC.

CDR3 sequence: CASSDNRQNQPQHF. The CDR3 DNA reads as TGTGCCAGCAGTGATAACCGGCAGAATCAGCCCCAGCATTTT. This chain connects TRBV6-1 to TRBJ1-5; D gene uncertain. Germline assignment: CDR1 MNHNS and CDR2 SASEGT. Deletions cut 3 bases from V and 4 bases from J, with 10 bases between. CDR3 length: 14 amino acids.

V usage is TRBV5-1 and J usage is TRBJ2-2; D tentatively reads TRBD1 or TRBD2 (5 bases each). CDR1 is SGHRS and CDR2 is YFSETQ in the germline V gene. The CDR3 sequence is 16 residues long. Trimming removed 2 bases from V and 5 bases from J, with 16 bases in between. This chain's CDR3 is CASSFRNSGGTGELFF. CDR3 nucleotide sequence: TGCGCCAGCAGCTTTCGGAATAGTGGGGGTACCGGGGAGCTGTTTTTT.

J is TRBJ1-5 and V is TRBV6-1, with D tentatively TRBD1 (5 bases). Germline V gives CDR1 MNHNS, CDR2 SASEGT. Trimming cost V 5 bases and J 5 bases, with 13 bases left between them. The CDR3 covers 14 residues. CDR3 loop: CASSTVDSYQPQHF. The CDR3 nucleotides read TGTGCCAGCAGTACCGTCGACAGCTATCAGCCCCAGCATTTT.

This clone was detected once. The chain links TRBV5-1 to TRBJ2-5; tentatively, D is TRBD1 or TRBD2 (5 bases each). The CDR3 contains 15 residues. V gave up 5 bases and J gave up 5 bases, with 19 bases separating them. Germline CDR1 and CDR2: SGHRS and YFSETQ. The CDR3 loop reads CASRQGTTSSETQYF. The CDR3 nucleotides are TGCGCCAGCAGACAAGGGACCACCTCCTCTGAGACCCAGTACTTC.

The rearrangement joins TRBV7-9 to TRBJ1-1; tentative D call: TRBD1 (5 bases). The ends were cut back, 6 bases at V and 4 bases at J, with 18 bases in the middle. This CDR3 is 15 amino acids long. Germline values: CDR1 SEHNR, CDR2 FQNEAQ (reference sequence). CDR3 loop: CASRLLTGGVTEAFF. CDR3 coding DNA: TGTGCCAGCAGGTTACTCACCGGGGGGGTCACTGAAGCTTTCTTT. The complete variable domain, with remaining parts taken from reference TRBV7-9 and TRBJ1-1, reads DTGVSQNPRHKITKRGQNVTFRCDPISEHNRLYWYRQTLGQGPEFLTYFQNEAQLEKSRLLSDRFSAERPKGSFSTLEIQRTEQGDSAMYLCASRLLTGGVTEAFFGQGTRLTVV.

J is TRBJ1-4 and V is TRBV18; 9 nucleotides align to TRBD1. Germline V gene lookup returns CDR1 KGHSH and CDR2 LQKENI. V shed 5 bases and J 8 bases; nucleotides not matched to a gene: 21. The CDR3 sequence is 19 residues long. The CDR3 nucleotides are TGTGCCAGCTCATTTTACAGGGGGCGGATTGGCCCCGGGGAAGAAAAACTGTTTTTT. Translating gives CASSFYRGRIGPGEEKLFF. The variable domain in full, completed from reference TRBV18 and TRBJ1-4, reads NAGVMQNPRHLVRRRGQEARLRCSPMKGHSHVYWYRQLPEEGLKFMVYLQKENIIDESGMPKERFSAEFPKEGPSILRIQQVVRGDSAAYFCASSFYRGRIGPGEEKLFFGSGTQLSVL.

The gene calls are TRBV7-9 and TRBJ2-1; TRBD1 matches at 11 bases. V lost 4 bases and J lost 5; bases outside the gene matches: 7. The V gene's germline CDR1 is SEHNR and CDR2 FQNEAQ (reference sequence). The CDR3 is made up of 16 amino acids. Written as DNA, the CDR3 is TGTGCCAGCAGCTCCCCCGGACAGGGGGCGAACAATGAGCAGTTCTTC. It codes for CASSSPGQGANNEQFF.

This clone was counted once. V and J are TRBV6-5 and TRBJ2-7; D is undetermined. V was trimmed by 2 bases and J by 0 bases, leaving 11 bases between them. This CDR3 region has 15 residues. The germline V gene encodes CDR1 MNHEY and CDR2 SVGAGI. CDR3 DNA sequence: TGTGCCAGCAGTTACAGGTACCATAGCTCCTACGAGCAGTACTTC. This translates into CASSYRYHSSYEQYF.

This clone was seen just once. The chain is built from TRBV28 and TRBJ2-7, with 10 bases aligning to TRBD2. V was clipped by 2 bases and J by 2 bases; unmatched bases: 3. The CDR3 runs to 15 residues. The germline V gene has CDR1 MDHEN and CDR2 SYDVKM. The CDR3 DNA follows: TGTGCCAGCAGTTTAAGCGGGAGGGTTGCCTACGAGCAGTACTTC. Its translation is CASSLSGRVAYEQYF.

This clone has a single count. This chain joins TRBV6-6 and TRBJ1-2; 7 bases fit TRBD1. The V gene end was trimmed by 4 bases and the J gene end by 4 bases; junction bases not matched to a gene: 3. This CDR3 comprises 13 residues. CDR1 and CDR2 (germline): MNHNY, SVGAGI (reference sequence). The CDR3 nucleotides are TGTGCCAGCAGTTTAGACAGGGCCTATGGCTACACCTTC. This gives the protein CASSLDRAYGYTF.

In DNA, the CDR3 is TGTGCCAGCAGCCAACGGAACTATGGCTACACCTTC. It encodes CASSQRNYGYTF. The chain joins TRBV14 to TRBJ1-2; D is uncertain. The CDR3 totals 12 residues. Germline V lookup: CDR1 SGHDN, CDR2 FVKESK. Trimming removed 2 bases at V and 2 bases at J, with 3 bases between.

The rearrangement uses TRBV29-1 and TRBJ2-1, with D tentatively TRBD2 (5 bases). Germline V gives CDR1 SQVTM, CDR2 ANQGSEA. The CDR3 extends over 18 amino acids. V lost 0 bases and J 0 bases, leaving 18 bases between the germline ends. CDR3 loop: CSVEDVVMLGASYNEQFF. The DNA for the CDR3 is TGCAGCGTTGAAGATGTGGTGATGCTGGGAGCCTCCTACAATGAGCAGTTCTTC.

The genes are TRBV9 and TRBJ2-7; D tentatively reads TRBD1 or TRBD2 (5 bases each). Germline V gene lookup returns CDR1 SGDLS and CDR2 YYNGEE. V dropped 3 bases and J dropped 6 bases, with 16 bases sitting between them. The CDR3 runs 14 residues. The CDR3: CASSATQGGSEQYF. The CDR3 DNA reads TGTGCCAGCAGCGCAACCCAGGGTGGGAGCGAGCAGTACTTC.